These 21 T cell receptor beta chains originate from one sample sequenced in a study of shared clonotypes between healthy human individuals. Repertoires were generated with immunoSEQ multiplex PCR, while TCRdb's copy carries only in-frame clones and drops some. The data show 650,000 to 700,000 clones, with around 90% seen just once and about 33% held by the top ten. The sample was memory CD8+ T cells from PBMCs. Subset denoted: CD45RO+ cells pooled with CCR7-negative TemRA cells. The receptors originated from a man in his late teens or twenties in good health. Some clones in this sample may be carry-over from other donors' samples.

The CDR3 protein is CASSLAGGSEQYF. DNA of the CDR3: TGTGCCAGCAGCCTAGCGGGAGGCTCGGAGCAGTACTTC. This chain links TRBV4-2 with TRBJ2-5, with 10 bases fitting TRBD2. CDR1 is LGHNA and CDR2 is YNFKEQ in the germline V gene. With 4 bases clipped from V and 11 bases from J, the junction kept 7 bases outside the gene matches. CDR3 length equals 13 residues.

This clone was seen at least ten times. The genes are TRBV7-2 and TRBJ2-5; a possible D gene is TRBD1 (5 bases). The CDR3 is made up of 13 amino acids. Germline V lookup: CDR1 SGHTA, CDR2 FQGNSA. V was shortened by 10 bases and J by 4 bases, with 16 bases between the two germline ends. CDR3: CATSQGLRETQYF. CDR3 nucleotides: TGTGCCACTAGTCAGGGTCTGCGAGAGACCCAGTACTTC.

The CDR3 DNA is TGCGCCAGCAGCTTGGTTCCGGAGTACGAGCAGTACTTC. This codes for CASSLVPEYEQYF. This chain uses TRBV5-1 with TRBJ2-7; D not resolved. V lost 0 bases and J lost 4, with 8 bases in between. The CDR3 runs 13 residues. The germline V gene encodes CDR1 SGHRS and CDR2 YFSETQ.

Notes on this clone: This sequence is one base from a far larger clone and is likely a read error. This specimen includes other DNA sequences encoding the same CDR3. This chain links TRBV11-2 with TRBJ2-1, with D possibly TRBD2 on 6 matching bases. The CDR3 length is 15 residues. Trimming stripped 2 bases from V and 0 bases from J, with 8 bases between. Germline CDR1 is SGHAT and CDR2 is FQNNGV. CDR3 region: CASSLTGSSYNEQFF. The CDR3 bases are TGTGCCAGCAGCTTAACCGGGAGCTCCTACAATGAGCAGTTCTTC.

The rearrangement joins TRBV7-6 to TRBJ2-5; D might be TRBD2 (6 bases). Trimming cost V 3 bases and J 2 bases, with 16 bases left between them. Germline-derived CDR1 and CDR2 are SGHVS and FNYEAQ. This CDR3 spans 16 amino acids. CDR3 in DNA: TGTGCCAGCAGCTTCTTGGCCCCGGGAGCGCAAGAGACCCAGTACTTC. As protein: CASSFLAPGAQETQYF.

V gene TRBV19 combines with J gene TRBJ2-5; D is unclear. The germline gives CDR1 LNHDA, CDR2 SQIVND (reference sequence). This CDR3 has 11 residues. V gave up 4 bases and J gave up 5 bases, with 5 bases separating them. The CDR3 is CASSTQETQYF. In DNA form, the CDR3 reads TGTGCCAGTAGTACCCAGGAGACCCAGTACTTC.

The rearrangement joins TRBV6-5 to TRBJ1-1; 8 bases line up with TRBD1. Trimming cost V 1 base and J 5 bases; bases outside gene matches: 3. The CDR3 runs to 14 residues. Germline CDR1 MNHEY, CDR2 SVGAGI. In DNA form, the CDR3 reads TGTGCCAGCAGTTACTGGACAGGGTGGACTGAAGCTTTCTTT. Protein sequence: CASSYWTGWTEAFF.

CDR3 bases: TGTGCCAGCAGCGTAGGGGGGGGGCACACTGAAGCTTTCTTT. This gives the protein CASSVGGGHTEAFF. V gene TRBV7-8 combines with J gene TRBJ1-1; D perhaps matches TRBD1 (6 bases). CDR1 SGHVS and CDR2 FQNEAQ come from the germline V gene. V lost 5 bases to trimming and J lost 3 bases, with 13 bases between them. This CDR3 contains 14 residues.

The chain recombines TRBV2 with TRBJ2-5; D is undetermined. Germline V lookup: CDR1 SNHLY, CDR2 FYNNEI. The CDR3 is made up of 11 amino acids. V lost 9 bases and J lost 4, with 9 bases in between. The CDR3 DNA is TGTGCCAGAGAGGCAGGAGAGACCCAGTACTTC. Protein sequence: CAREAGETQYF.

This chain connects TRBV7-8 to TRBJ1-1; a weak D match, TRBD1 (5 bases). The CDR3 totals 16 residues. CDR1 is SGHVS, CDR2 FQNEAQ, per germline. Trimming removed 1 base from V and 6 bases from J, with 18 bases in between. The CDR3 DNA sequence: TGTGCCAGCAGCTTAGGGTCAGGGCTTTTTGGACCTGAAGCTTTCTTT. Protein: CASSLGSGLFGPEAFF.

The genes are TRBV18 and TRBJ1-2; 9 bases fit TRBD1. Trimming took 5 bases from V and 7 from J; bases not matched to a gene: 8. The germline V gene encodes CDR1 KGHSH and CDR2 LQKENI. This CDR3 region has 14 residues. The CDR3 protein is CASSSRQGEGGYTF. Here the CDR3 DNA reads TGTGCCAGCTCATCCCGACAGGGGGAAGGTGGCTACACCTTC.

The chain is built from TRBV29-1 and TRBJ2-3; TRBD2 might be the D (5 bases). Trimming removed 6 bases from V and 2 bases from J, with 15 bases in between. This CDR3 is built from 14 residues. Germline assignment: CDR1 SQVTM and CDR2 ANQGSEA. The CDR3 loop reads CSVGGSTNTDTQYF. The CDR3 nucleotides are TGCAGCGTCGGAGGCTCCACGAACACAGATACGCAGTATTTT.

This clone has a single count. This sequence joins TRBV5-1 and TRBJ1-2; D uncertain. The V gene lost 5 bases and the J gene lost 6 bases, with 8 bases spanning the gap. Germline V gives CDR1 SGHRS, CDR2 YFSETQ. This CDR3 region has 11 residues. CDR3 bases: TGCGCCAGCAGGGTCAAGGATGGCTACACCTTC. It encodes CASRVKDGYTF.

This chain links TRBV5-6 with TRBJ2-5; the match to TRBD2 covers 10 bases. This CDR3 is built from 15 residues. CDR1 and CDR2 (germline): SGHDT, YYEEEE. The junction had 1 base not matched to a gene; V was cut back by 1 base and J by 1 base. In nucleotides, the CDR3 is TGTGCCAGCAGCTTGACTAGCGGGATCCAAGAGACCCAGTACTTC. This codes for CASSLTSGIQETQYF. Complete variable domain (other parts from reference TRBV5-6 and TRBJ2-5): DAGVTQSPTHLIKTRGQQVTLRCSPKSGHDTVSWYQQALGQGPQFIFQYYEEEERQRGNFPDRFSGHQFPNYSSELNVNALLLGDSALYLCASSLTSGIQETQYFGPGTRLLVL.

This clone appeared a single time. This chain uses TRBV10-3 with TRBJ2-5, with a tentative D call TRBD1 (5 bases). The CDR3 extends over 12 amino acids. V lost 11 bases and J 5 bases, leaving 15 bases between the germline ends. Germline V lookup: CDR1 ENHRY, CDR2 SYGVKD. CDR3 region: CASSSGSETQYF. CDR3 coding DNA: TGTGCCTCAAGCTCAGGGTCTGAGACCCAGTACTTC.

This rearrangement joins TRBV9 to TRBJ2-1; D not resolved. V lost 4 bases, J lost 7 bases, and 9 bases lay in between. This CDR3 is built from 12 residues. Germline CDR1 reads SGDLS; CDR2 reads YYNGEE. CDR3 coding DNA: TGTGCCAGCAGCCCGCAGCGAAATGAGCAGTTCTTC. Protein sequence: CASSPQRNEQFF.

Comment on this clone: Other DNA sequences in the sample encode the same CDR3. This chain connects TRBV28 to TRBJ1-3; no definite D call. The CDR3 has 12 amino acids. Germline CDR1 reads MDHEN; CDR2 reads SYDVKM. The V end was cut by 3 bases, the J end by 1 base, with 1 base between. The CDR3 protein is CASSFSGNTIYF. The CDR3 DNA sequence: TGTGCCAGCAGTTTTTCTGGAAACACCATATATTTT.

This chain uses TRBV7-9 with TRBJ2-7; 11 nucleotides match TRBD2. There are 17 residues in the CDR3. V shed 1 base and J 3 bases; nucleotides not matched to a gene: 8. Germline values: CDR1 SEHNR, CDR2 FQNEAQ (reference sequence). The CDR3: CASSLEEVAGGDYEQYF. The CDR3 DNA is TGTGCCAGCAGCTTAGAAGAGGTAGCGGGAGGGGACTACGAGCAGTACTTC.

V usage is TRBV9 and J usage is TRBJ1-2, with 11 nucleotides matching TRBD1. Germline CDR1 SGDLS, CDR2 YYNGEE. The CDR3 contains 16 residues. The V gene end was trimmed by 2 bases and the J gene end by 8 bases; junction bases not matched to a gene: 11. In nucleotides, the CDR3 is TGTGCCAGCAGCGTTAATCCGAGGGACAGGGGGGAAGGCTACACCTTC. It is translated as CASSVNPRDRGEGYTF. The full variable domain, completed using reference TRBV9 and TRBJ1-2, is DSGVTQTPKHLITATGQRVTLRCSPRSGDLSVYWYQQSLDQGLQFLIQYYNGEERAKGNILERFSAQQFPDLHSELNLSSLELGDSALYFCASSVNPRDRGEGYTFGSGTRLTVV.

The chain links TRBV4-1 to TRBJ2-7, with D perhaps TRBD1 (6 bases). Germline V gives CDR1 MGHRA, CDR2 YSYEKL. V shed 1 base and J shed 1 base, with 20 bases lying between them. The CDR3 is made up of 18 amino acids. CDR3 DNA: TGCGCCAGCAGCCAAGGCCCCCGTGTGACAGGCCTTTCCTACGAGCAGTACTTC. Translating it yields CASSQGPRVTGLSYEQYF.

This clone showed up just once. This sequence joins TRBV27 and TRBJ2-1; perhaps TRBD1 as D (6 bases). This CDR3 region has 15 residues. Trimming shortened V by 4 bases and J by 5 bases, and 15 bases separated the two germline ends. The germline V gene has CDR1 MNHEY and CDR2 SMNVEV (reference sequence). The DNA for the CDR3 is TGTGCCAGCAGTTCCGTATGGGGGCGAGACAATGAGCAGTTCTTC. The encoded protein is CASSSVWGRDNEQFF.